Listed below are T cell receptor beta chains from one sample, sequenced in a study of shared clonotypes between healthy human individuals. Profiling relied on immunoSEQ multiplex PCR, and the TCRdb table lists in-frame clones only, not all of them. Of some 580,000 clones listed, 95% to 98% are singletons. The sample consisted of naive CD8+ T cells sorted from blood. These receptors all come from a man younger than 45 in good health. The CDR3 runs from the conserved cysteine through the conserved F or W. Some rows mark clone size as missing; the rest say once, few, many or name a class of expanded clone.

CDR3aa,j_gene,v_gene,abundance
CASSELGPDPRQPQHF,TRBJ1-5,TRBV25-1,.
CASSHQQGGSYNEQFF,TRBJ2-1,TRBV14,.
CASSGWTGLGEAFF,TRBJ1-1,TRBV5-5,.
CASSLGPGEYNEQFF,TRBJ2-1,TRBV11-2,.
CASSSVQGNEQYF,TRBJ2-7,TRBV6-5,.
CASSKPQGRSNTEAFF,TRBJ1-1,TRBV21-1,.
CASSMGWGPTEAFF,TRBJ1-1,TRBV7-9,once
CASSQEGGLAAGSYEQYF,TRBJ2-7,TRBV4-3,.
CASSYSLGNTDTQYF,TRBJ2-3,TRBV6-6,.
CASSASGYNEQFF,TRBJ2-1,TRBV28,.
CASGTGFISGEQYF,TRBJ2-7,TRBV6-5,.
CASRPTDYEQYF,TRBJ2-7,TRBV10-2,.
CASSEVIADTDTQYF,TRBJ2-3,TRBV6-1,.
CASSLADRPSYEQYF,TRBJ2-7,TRBV7-9,.
CASSTRTSGTETQYF,TRBJ2-5,TRBV27,.
CSVEGGRGPRRAQYF,TRBJ2-3,TRBV29-1,.
CASSEVRGQVGNEQFF,TRBJ2-1,TRBV25-1,.
CASSYEQYF,TRBJ2-7,TRBV9,.
CASSLWGRDYGYTF,TRBJ1-2,TRBV11-2,.
CASSLRGTFYEQYF,TRBJ2-7,TRBV7-8,.
CAISESIRQDEAFF,TRBJ1-1,TRBV10-3,.
CASSRTWTSETYEQYF,TRBJ2-7,TRBV14,.
CASRGRTTPYEQYF,TRBJ2-7,TRBV28,.
CASSGGGQRNYGYTF,TRBJ1-2,TRBV28,.
CASSLRGLGTDTQYF,TRBJ2-3,TRBV28,.
CASSLDVFRSYNEQFF,TRBJ2-1,TRBV11-2,.
CASSRGNEQYF,TRBJ2-7,TRBV27,.
CSVEGRLASSYNEQFF,TRBJ2-1,TRBV29-1,.
CSVEQGGLYEQYF,TRBJ2-7,TRBV29-1,.
CASSSSLQETQYF,TRBJ2-5,TRBV7-9,.
CASSPTLAPPNYGYTF,TRBJ1-2,TRBV7-8,.
CASSLGPSGNEQFF,TRBJ2-1,TRBV11-1,.
CASSQDLRPIYF,TRBJ1-3,TRBV14,.
CASSNGGTTRHEQYF,TRBJ2-7,TRBV21-1,.
CASGEREGREQFF,TRBJ2-1,TRBV10-2,.
CASRRGLKAFF,TRBJ1-1,TRBV6-5,.
CASSLGAELGTDTQYF,TRBJ2-3,TRBV11-2,.
CASSHHLAGGPSYEQYF,TRBJ2-7,TRBV4-1,.
CASSLVASRETQYF,TRBJ2-5,TRBV5-1,.
CASQGWLAGSTDTQYF,TRBJ2-3,TRBV11-1,.
CASSHEFPSGSVTGELFF,TRBJ2-2,TRBV4-3,.
CASSKGEQYF,TRBJ2-7,TRBV21-1,.
CASSAEHLRNEQFF,TRBJ2-1,TRBV5-1,.
CASIGRDYYNEQFF,TRBJ2-1,TRBV27,.
CASSLASDYEQYF,TRBJ2-7,TRBV5-1,once
CASSPSYNEQFF,TRBJ2-1,TRBV19,.